This TCR beta chain is drawn from a study of T cell responses to AZD1222 COVID-19 vaccine (dated by TCRdb to about 2021). At the level of the whole study: A total of more than 230 trial participants underwent TCR sequencing, of whom some 210 received two doses of AZD1222 and 26 received two doses of the MenACWY control vaccine. Trial participants were enrolled by age into 18-55, 56-69 and 70-plus year subgroups, with around 140, 26 and 57 TCR-sequenced participants respectively.

Study-wide conclusions, independent of this receptor: Reportedly, close to half of the unique spike-specific TCRs recognized epitopes lying outside the regions that are mutated in the B.1.351 and B.1.1.7 variants. The vaccine-associated CD4 TCRs covered the entire spike protein, and the dominant responses fell in regions 160-218 and 743-854. Participants were mostly white British, with more females than males. The authors suggested clonal diversity may have been underestimated. In the small 56-69-year group, the increase in depth fell short of significance, most likely because of low power. Conclusions about previously exposed vaccinees are limited because only six or seven AZD1222 recipients were SARS-CoV-2 seropositive at baseline. After two AZD1222 doses, spike-specific TCR breadth and depth were significantly higher than at day 0 and than in MenACWY recipients. Because no day 14 peak-response samples were available, the repertoires could be characterized only after the peak T cell response.

The intended sense of this specimen's time point label: about 28 days (+/-7) after the second vaccine dose. AZD1222 recipients given second doses at about 4 weeks or at about 12 weeks were pooled, since spike-specific TCR depth and breadth were not found to differ between the two schedules. Samples from vaccinated people were obtained from the UK trials COV001 and COV002, which included a single-blind randomized controlled phase 2/3 trial of AZD1222 (ChAdOx1 nCoV-19) in healthy adults. For TCRbeta chain sequencing, PBMC samples from trial participants were taken at day 0 and at day 28 after the second dose. The CDR3 regions of human TCRbeta chains were analyzed by immunosequencing. The authors' pipeline ran thus. TCRs in the repertoires were compared against a reference library of SARS-CoV-2-specific TCRs that had been generated with the MIRA antigen-specificity platform. Breadth was defined as the fraction of unique TCRs that were SARS-CoV-2-associated, and depth was defined as the fraction of total T cells that were SARS-CoV-2-associated. Using the MIRA data, each spike-specific TCR was assigned both to the spike region to which the TCR was reactive and to a CD4 or CD8 class. Log10-transformed breadth and depth values were compared by one-way ANOVA with Sidak's multiple comparisons tests. Drawn from immuneACCESS, this table holds only the in-frame rearrangements with V and J called that TCRdb kept. Clones are partly lost; checked studies trace under half to an unresolved V gene and leave the rest unexplained. The DNA was the basis for D and trimming; V, J and clone size are from that table. Counted in this sample were around 120,000 clones; 80% to 90% of them appeared once. Of the sample, roughly a quarter falls within the top ten clones.

On this clone itself: This receptor's antigen is unknown. Nothing much larger sits one base from this clone, and base qualities are not available.

The sequence came from an adult who received the AZD1222 COVID-19 vaccine. Sequencing used peripheral blood, obtained 28 days after the second AZD1222 dose.

The CDR3: CSVGGQGCNEQFF. Read as DNA, the sequence is TGCAGCGTTGGTGGACAGGGGTGCAATGAGCAGTTCTTC. This chain is built from TRBV29-1 and TRBJ2-1, and TRBD1 matches 9 of the central bases. The CDR3 starts with the cysteine, ends with the phenylalanine, and has 13 residues. The retained sequence is limited to the CDR3, 39 bases, with the frame set at the first base. Compared with germline, V lacks 4 bases and J lacks 6 bases; bases without a gene match: 4. CDR1 SQVTM and CDR2 ANQGSEA are derived from the germline V gene.